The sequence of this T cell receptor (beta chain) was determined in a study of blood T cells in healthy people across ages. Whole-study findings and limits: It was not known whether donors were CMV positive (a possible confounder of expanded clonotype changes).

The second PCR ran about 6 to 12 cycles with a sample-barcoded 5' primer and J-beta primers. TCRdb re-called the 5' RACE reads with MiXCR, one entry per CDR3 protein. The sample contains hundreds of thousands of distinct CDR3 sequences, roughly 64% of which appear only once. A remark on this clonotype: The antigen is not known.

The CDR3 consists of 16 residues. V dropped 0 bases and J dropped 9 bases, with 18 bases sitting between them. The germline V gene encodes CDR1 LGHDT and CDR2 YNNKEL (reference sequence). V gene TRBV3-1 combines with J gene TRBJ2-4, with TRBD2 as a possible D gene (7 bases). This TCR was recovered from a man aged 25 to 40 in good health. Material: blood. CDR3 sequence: CASSQDYGGPRGIQYF. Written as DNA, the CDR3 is TGTGCCAGCAGCCAAGATTACGGGGGGCCGAGGGGCATTCAGTACTTC.